This T cell receptor (beta chain) was recorded in a study of regulatory T cells in long-lasting Graves disease. Sequencing libraries for TCR beta were prepared with iRepertoire HTBI primers and Arm-PCR of CDR3 regions. TCRdb passed the multiplex PCR reads through MiXCR, listing each CDR3 protein once. The data show some 200,000 distinct CDR3 sequences, roughly 18% seen once. The CDR3 length is 14 residues. Germline CDR1 LGHNA, CDR2 YNFKEQ. Unmatched junction bases numbered 9, after V lost 4 bases and J lost 6 bases. There are a few counts of this clonotype. Time point indicated: newly diagnosed GD, antithyroid drugs for less than 3 months. PBMCs provided the RNA from which the TCR library was made. Graves' disease diagnosis was established per American Thyroid Association guidelines. These data were likewise used in another study, on T cells in Graves' hyperthyroidism and ophthalmopathy.

V gene TRBV4-2 combines with J gene TRBJ2-7; 7 bases match TRBD2. The sequencing here drew on peripheral blood mononuclear cells (PBMCs), taken at new diagnosis, from a patient treated with antithyroid drugs. This TCR was sampled from a woman in her thirties with Graves disease. The CDR3 DNA reads TGTGCCAGCAGCCCGACTAGCCTTGTTGGCGAGCAGTACTTC. It translates to CASSPTSLVGEQYF.